The entry below describes one T cell receptor beta chain. The antigen remains undetermined. The primer mix had 60 Vbeta and 13 Jbeta primers. Here immunoSEQ multiplex PCR was the method, and the copy in TCRdb shows in-frame clones only, minus some. Of under 200,000 clones listed, roughly 77% are singletons. The data are from a study of cytomegalovirus exposure and HLA in healthy donors. Findings of the study overall: In a later analysis, TCR beta V- and J-gene trimming showed a link to a missense DCLRE1C variant.

The CDR3 covers 18 residues. Germline values: CDR1 SGHTA, CDR2 FQGTGA. V lost 1 base and J lost 9; bases outside the gene matches: 12. Source material: PBMCs. The receptor comes from a male donor in good health and CMV-seropositive. The J gene is TRBJ2-1, the V gene TRBV7-3; 13 positions agree with TRBD2. CDR3: CASSLSPSGLAGRGEQFF. The CDR3 DNA reads as TGTGCCAGCAGCTTAAGTCCATCGGGACTAGCGGGAAGGGGTGAGCAGTTCTTC.